These T cell receptor beta chains were read from a single sample in a study of T cell responses to AZD1222 COVID-19 vaccine. Produced via immunoSEQ multiplex PCR; TCRdb's table is partial and in-frame only. The sample has about 110,000 clones, around 90% seen once. Source: peripheral blood, taken on day 0 of MenACWY control vaccination. Receptor source: an adult in good health. Each CDR3 is given with its conserved first and last residue. A D gene is named only where the DNA matches it firmly. Part of the rows lack a size; the others show once, few, many or a class for expanded clones.

clone_size	d_call	v_call	j_call	cdr3_nt	cdr3_aa
.	TRBD1	TRBV7-9	TRBJ1-5	TGTGCCAGCAGCCGGGGACAGGGGAATCAGCCCCAGCATTTT	CASSRGQGNQPQHF
.	TRBD2	TRBV7-2	TRBJ2-5	TGTGCCAGCAGCTTTAGGAGCGGGGGGGTCCAAGAGACCCAGTACTTC	CASSFRSGGVQETQYF
.	.	TRBV2	TRBJ1-5	TGTGCCAGCAGTGAAATTTATAGCAATCAGCCCCAGCATTTT	CASSEIYSNQPQHF
.	.	TRBV11-2	TRBJ2-1	TGTGCCAGCAGCTTAGTATTCGGTAGCTCCTACAATGAGCAGTTCTTC	CASSLVFGSSYNEQFF
.	.	TRBV5-5	TRBJ1-6	TGTGCCAGCAGCCTACAGGGTGAGATCTCCCTCCACTTT	CASSLQGEISLHF
.	TRBD1	TRBV5-1	TRBJ1-1	TGCGCCAGCAGCTTGCACAGGGGGCCCGACACTGAAGCTTTCTTT	CASSLHRGPDTEAFF
.	.	TRBV3-1/TRBV3-2	TRBJ2-2	TGTGCCAGCAGCCGCACAGGGACCCCCGGGGAGCTGTTTTTT	CASSRTGTPGELFF
.	.	TRBV11-1	TRBJ2-5	TGTGCCAGCAGCTTAATGGCAGGGTGGGCCCAAGAGACCCAGTACTTC	CASSLMAGWAQETQYF
.	TRBD1	TRBV7-8	TRBJ1-1	TGTGCCAGCAGCTCCAGGGACAGGGCGCTAGTCACTGAAGCTTTCTTT	CASSSRDRALVTEAFF
.	TRBD1	TRBV5-1	TRBJ1-2	TGCGCCAGCAGCTTCGGACAGGGGAATGGCTACACCTTC	CASSFGQGNGYTF
.	TRBD2	TRBV7-2	TRBJ2-7	TGTGCCAGCAGCAATAGCGGGGGGCGATCCTACGAGCAGTACTTC	CASSNSGGRSYEQYF
.	TRBD1	TRBV9	TRBJ2-5	TGTGCCAGCAGCACAGGGGTTGGAGAGACCCAGTACTTC	CASSTGVGETQYF
.	TRBD1	TRBV27	TRBJ1-2	TGTGCCAGCAGGGCAAGGACAGGCCCGCACTCAAACTATGGCTACACCTTC	CASRARTGPHSNYGYTF
.	TRBD1	TRBV19	TRBJ1-4	TGTGCCAGTAGGAGGACAGGGATGAATGAAAAACTGTTTTTT	CASRRTGMNEKLFF
once	TRBD1	TRBV4-3	TRBJ1-6	TGCGCCAGCAGCCAAGGACAAGAGTGGTATGACAGGGTAAATTCACCCCTCCACTTT	CASSQGQEWYDRVNSPLHF
.	.	TRBV7-8	TRBJ1-2	TGTGCCAGCAGCTTAGTGTTGGACTCGGTGGGTGGCTACACCTTC	CASSLVLDSVGGYTF
.	.	TRBV7-6	TRBJ2-3	TGTGCCAGCAGCTTAGATCAGGTCATGGCAGATACGCAGTATTTT	CASSLDQVMADTQYF
few	.	TRBV15	TRBJ2-5	TGTGCCACCAGCAGAGAGAGGCGGAGGGAAGAGACCCAGTACTTC	CATSRERRREETQYF
.	.	TRBV6-5	TRBJ1-1	TGTGCCAGCAATTACAACCGGGAACAGAACACTGAAGCTTTCTTT	CASNYNREQNTEAFF